This T cell receptor beta chain was profiled in a study of T cells in Graves' hyperthyroidism and ophthalmopathy. There were TCR beta CDR3 regions amplified from RNA transcripts. An initial round of RT-PCR targeting the TCR CDR3 relied on the HTBI primer set. TCRdb ran MiXCR on the multiplex PCR reads and lists one entry per CDR3 protein. The sample shows hundreds of thousands of distinct CDR3 sequences, about 43% of them seen only once. On this clonotype: Its antigen is as yet unknown.

Germline CDR1 is SGHTA and CDR2 is FQGNSA. The V and J ends lost 5 bases and 2 bases respectively, with 12 bases between them. The CDR3 spans 15 residues. Patients having uncontrolled infection, another autoimmune disease, pregnancy or lactation were not included. Whole-study findings and limits: Most thyroid clonotypes expanded above 0.001 appeared in blood too.

Sequenced input: peripheral blood or thyroid tissue (not recorded which). This TCR came from a woman younger than 30 with Graves' hyperthyroidism. The V call is TRBV7-2, the J call TRBJ1-4; D is perhaps TRBD1 (5 bases). The CDR3 sequence: CASSAPTGTNEKLFF. The CDR3 nucleotides are TGTGCCAGCAGCGCCCCAACAGGCACTAATGAAAAACTGTTTTTT.